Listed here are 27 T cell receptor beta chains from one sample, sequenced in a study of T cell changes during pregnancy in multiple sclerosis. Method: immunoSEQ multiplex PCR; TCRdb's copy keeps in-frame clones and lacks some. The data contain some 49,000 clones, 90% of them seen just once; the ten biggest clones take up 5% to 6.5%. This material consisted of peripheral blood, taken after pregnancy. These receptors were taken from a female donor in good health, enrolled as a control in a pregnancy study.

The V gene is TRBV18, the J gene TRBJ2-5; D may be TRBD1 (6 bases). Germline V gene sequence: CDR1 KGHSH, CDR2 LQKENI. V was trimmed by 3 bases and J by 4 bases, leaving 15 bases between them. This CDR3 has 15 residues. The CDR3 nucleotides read TGTGCCAGCTCACCTCGGCAGGGGTCGTCAGAGACCCAGTACTTC. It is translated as CASSPRQGSSETQYF.

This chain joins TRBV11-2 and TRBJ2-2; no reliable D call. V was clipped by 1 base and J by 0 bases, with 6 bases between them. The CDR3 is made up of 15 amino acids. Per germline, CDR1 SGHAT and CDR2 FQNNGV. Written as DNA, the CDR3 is TGTGCCAGCAGCTTAGGGCAGGCGAACACCGGGGAGCTGTTTTTT. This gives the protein CASSLGQANTGELFF.

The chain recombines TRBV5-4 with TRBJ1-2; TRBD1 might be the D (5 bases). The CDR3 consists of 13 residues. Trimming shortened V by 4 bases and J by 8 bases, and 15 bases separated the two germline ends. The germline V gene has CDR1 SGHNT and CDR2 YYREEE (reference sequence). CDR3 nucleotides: TGTGCCAGCAGCCAGTTACAGGCGAGGGGCTACACCTTC. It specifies CASSQLQARGYTF.

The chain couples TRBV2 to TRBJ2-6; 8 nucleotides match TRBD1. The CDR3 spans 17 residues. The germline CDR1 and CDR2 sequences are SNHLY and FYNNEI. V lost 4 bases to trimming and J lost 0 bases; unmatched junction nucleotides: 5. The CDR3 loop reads CASSARQGSSGANVLTF. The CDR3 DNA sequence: TGTGCCAGCAGTGCCAGACAGGGGAGCTCTGGGGCCAACGTCCTGACTTTC.

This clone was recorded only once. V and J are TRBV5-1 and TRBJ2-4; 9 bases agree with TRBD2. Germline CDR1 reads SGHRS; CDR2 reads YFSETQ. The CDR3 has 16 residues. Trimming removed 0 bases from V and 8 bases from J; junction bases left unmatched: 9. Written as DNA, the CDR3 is TGCGCCAGCAGCTTGGCCGCCGGACTAGCGTCGTACATTCAGTACTTC. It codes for CASSLAAGLASYIQYF.

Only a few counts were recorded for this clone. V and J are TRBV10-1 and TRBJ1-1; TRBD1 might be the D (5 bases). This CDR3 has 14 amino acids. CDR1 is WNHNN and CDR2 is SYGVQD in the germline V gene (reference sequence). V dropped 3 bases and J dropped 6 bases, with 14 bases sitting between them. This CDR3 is CASSDSQVRSEAFF. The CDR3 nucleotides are TGCGCCAGCAGTGACTCACAGGTGCGATCTGAAGCTTTCTTT.

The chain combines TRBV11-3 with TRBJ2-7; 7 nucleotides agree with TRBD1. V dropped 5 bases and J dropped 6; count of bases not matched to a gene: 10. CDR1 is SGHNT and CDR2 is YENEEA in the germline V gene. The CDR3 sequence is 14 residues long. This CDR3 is CASSNIRGRGEQYF. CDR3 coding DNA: TGTGCCAGCAGCAACATAAGGGGGCGAGGCGAGCAGTACTTC. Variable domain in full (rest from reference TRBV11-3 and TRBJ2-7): EAGVVQSPRYKIIEKKQPVAFWCNPISGHNTLYWYLQNLGQGPELLIRYENEEAVDDSQLPKDRFSAERLKGVDSTLKIQPAELGDSAVYLCASSNIRGRGEQYFGPGTRLTVT.

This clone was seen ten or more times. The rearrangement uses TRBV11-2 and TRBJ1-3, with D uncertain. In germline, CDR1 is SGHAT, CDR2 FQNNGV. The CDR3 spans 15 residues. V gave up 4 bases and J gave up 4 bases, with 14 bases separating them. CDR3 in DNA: TGTGCCAGCAGCTCCACGCGGGTGGGCGGAAACACCATATATTTT. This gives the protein CASSSTRVGGNTIYF. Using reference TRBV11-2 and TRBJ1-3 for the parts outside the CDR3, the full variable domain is EAGVAQSPRYKIIEKRQSVAFWCNPISGHATLYWYQQILGQGPKLLIQFQNNGVVDDSQLPKDRFSAERLKGVDSTLKIQPAKLEDSAVYLCASSSTRVGGNTIYFGEGSWLTVV.

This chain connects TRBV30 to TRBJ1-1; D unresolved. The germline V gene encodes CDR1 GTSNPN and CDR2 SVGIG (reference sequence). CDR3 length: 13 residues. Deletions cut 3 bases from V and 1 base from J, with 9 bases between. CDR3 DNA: TGTGCCTGGAGCCCTAGGCAGAACACTGAAGCTTTCTTT. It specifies CAWSPRQNTEAFF.

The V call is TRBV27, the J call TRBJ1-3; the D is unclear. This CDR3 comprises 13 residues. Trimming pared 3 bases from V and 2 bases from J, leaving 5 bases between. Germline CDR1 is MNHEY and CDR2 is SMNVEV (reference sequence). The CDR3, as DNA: TGTGCCAGCAGTTTTACGGCTGGAAACACCATATATTTT. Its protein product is CASSFTAGNTIYF.

CDR3 amino acids: CASSPRTSTGELFF. The CDR3 coding sequence is TGTGCCAGCAGCCCCCGGACTAGCACCGGGGAGCTGTTTTTT. This rearrangement joins TRBV9 to TRBJ2-2; TRBD2 aligns across 7 bases. The V segment lost 4 bases and the J segment 4 bases; nucleotides outside the gene matches: 4. Germline CDR1 is SGDLS and CDR2 is YYNGEE. The CDR3 runs to 14 residues.

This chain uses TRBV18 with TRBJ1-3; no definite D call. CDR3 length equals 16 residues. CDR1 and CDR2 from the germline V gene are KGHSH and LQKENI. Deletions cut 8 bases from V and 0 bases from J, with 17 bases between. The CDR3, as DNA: TGTGCCAGCCACCTTAACTTACAGTCCTCTGGAAACACCATATATTTT. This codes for CASHLNLQSSGNTIYF.

The CDR3 protein is CASRRQADTGELFF. CDR3 in DNA: TGTGCCAGCAGGCGACAGGCAGACACCGGGGAGCTGTTTTTT. V is TRBV7-2 and J is TRBJ2-2; weak D call: TRBD1 (6 bases). The CDR3 is made up of 14 amino acids. Germline values: CDR1 SGHTA, CDR2 FQGNSA. V was clipped by 6 bases and J by 3 bases, with 11 bases between them.

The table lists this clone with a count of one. CDR3 protein: CASSPYRDYTYEQYF. CDR3 nucleotides: TGTGCCAGCAGCCCTTACCGGGACTACACCTACGAGCAGTACTTC. The J gene is TRBJ2-7, the V gene TRBV12-1; the table's D call, TRBD2, was not checked against the DNA. TRBV12-1 counts as a pseudogene. CDR3 length: 15 amino acids.

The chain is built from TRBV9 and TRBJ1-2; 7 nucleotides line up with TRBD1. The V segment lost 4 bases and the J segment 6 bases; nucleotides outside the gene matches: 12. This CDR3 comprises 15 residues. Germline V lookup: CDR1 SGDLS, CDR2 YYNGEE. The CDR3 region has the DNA TGTGCCAGCAGCCCCTCCTCGGGACAGATGGATGGCTACACCTTC. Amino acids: CASSPSSGQMDGYTF.

CDR3 DNA sequence: TGTGCCAGCAGTGAGGGACAGGGGAGAAATTCACCCCTCCACTTT. This gives the protein CASSEGQGRNSPLHF. V and J are TRBV6-1 and TRBJ1-6; the match to TRBD1 covers 10 bases. Per the germline V gene, CDR1 is MNHNS and CDR2 is SASEGT. Trimming cost V 3 bases and J 7 bases; bases outside gene matches: 3. The CDR3 extends over 15 amino acids.

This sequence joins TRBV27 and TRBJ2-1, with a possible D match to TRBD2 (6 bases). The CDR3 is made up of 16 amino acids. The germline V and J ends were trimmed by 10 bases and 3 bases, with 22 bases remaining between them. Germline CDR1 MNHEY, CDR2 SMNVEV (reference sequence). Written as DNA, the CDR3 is TGTGCCACCCAATCGGCGGGGAAGGGGAACTACAATGAGCAGTTCTTC. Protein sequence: CATQSAGKGNYNEQFF.

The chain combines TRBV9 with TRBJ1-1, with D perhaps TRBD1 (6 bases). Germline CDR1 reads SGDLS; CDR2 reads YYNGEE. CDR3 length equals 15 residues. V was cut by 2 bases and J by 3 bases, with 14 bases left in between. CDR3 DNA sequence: TGTGCCAGCAGCGTTCTACAGGGCAGCGACACTGAAGCTTTCTTT. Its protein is CASSVLQGSDTEAFF.

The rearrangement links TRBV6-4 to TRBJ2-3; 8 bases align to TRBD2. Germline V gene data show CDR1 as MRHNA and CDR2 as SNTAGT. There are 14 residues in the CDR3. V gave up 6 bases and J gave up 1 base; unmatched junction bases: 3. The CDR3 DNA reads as TGTGCCAGCAGCGTTAGCGGGGGCACAGATACGCAGTATTTT. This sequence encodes CASSVSGGTDTQYF.

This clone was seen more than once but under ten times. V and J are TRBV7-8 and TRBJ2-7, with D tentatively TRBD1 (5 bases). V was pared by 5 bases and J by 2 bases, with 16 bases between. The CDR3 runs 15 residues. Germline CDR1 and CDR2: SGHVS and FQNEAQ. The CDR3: CASSDRRLGPYEQYF. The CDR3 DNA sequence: TGTGCCAGCAGCGACCGGAGATTGGGGCCCTACGAGCAGTACTTC.

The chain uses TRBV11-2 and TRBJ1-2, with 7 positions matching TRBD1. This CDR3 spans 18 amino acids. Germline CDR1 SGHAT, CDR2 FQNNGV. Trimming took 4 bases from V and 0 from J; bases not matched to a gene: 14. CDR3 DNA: TGTGCCAGCAGCTCACTACGGGACAGCAAGGGGACTAACTATGGCTACACCTTC. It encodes CASSSLRDSKGTNYGYTF.

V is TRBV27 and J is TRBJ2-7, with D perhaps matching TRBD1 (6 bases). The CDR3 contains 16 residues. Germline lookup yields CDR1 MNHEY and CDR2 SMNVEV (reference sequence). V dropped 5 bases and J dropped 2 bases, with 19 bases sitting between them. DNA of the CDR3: TGTGCCAGCAGTCCCCATCACCGGGACACCACCTACGAGCAGTACTTC. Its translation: CASSPHHRDTTYEQYF.

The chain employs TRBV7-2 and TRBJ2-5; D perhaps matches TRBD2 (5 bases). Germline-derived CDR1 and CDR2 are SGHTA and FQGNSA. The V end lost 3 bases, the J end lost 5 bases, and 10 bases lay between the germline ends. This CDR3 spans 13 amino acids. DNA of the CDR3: TGTGCCAGCAGCTTGCTACTAGTGGAGACCCAGTACTTC. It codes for CASSLLLVETQYF.

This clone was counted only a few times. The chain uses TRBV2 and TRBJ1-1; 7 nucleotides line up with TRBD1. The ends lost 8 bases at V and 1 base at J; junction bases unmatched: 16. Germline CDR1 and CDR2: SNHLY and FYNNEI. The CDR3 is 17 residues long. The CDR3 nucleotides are TGTGCCAGCTCCTACCTCGGGGCAGGGGGGAGGAACACTGAAGCTTTCTTT. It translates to CASSYLGAGGRNTEAFF.

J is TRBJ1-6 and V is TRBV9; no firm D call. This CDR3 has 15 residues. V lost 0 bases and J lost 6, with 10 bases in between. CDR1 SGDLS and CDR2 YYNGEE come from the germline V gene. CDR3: CASSVEEGSNSPLHF. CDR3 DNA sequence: TGTGCCAGCAGCGTAGAGGAGGGATCTAATTCACCCCTCCACTTT.

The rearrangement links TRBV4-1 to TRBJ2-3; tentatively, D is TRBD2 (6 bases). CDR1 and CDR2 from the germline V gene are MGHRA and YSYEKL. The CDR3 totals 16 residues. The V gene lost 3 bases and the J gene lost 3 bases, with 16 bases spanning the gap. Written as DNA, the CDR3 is TGCGCCAGCAGCCACCCTGGCGGGGTTGGGACAGATACGCAGTATTTT. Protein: CASSHPGGVGTDTQYF.

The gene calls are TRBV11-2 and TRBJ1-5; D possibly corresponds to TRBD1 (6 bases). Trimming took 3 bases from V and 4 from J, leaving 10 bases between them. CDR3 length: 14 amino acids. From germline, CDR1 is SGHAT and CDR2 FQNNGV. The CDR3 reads CASSFEQGNQPQHF. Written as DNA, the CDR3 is TGTGCCAGCAGCTTTGAACAGGGTAATCAGCCCCAGCATTTT.